The T cell receptor (beta chain) described here comes from a study of T-cell memory formation after mild COVID-19. In its sample, this clonotype was seen many times. The target antigen is unknown. General study results and limits: CD4/CD8 balance characterized clones contracting day 15 to 85, and CD4+ skew characterized later expanders. CD4+ contracting clones were mainly CM and EM; CD8+ ones, EMRA. A second wave of clones peaked on day 37, and their SARS-CoV-2 specificity went unconfirmed.

TCRdb called the 5' RACE reads again in MiXCR, with one record for every CDR3 protein. Counted here are around 55,000 distinct CDR3 sequences, 9.5% occurring once; the ten biggest clones make up 1.2%. Input material: PBMCs or a T cell subset sorted from them (not recorded which). The receptor's source is a man aged 18 to 35 who had mild COVID-19 (a few samples of this study predate the infection). Cell type and time point are not known.

Here the CDR3 reads CASSLGALPDTGELFF. The CDR3 DNA is TGTGCCAGCAGCTTAGGAGCGCTACCTGACACCGGGGAGCTGTTTTTT. This chain connects TRBV7-9 to TRBJ2-2; D remains ambiguous. The germline V gene encodes CDR1 SEHNR and CDR2 FQNEAQ (reference sequence). Trimming cost V 1 base and J 3 bases, with 12 bases left between them. CDR3 size: 16 residues.